This TCR beta chain was sequenced in a study of T-cell reconstitution after alpha-beta-depleted transplantation in children (TCRdb year 2016). Background for the entire study: Using TCR repertoire profiling, the study followed T-cell immune reconstitution in a quantitative way in children after TCRalphabeta/CD19-depleted allogeneic hematopoietic cell transplantation. Study-wide conclusions, independent of this receptor: The high TCRbeta diversity at day 60 in some patients was ascribed to recipient T cells and intrathymic progenitors that had survived conditioning. The frequencies of hyperexpanded clones fell over the following months, and after one year, T-cell counts and TCRbeta diversity were mostly attributed to newly produced T cells. Apparently early alphabetaT-cell count recovery about two months after transplant reportedly relied on only several hundred rapidly expanded clones derived from non-depleted graft cells.

Library prep was done by PCR. The listed sequencing device is Illumina HiSeq 2500. Molecular barcoding was employed in the preparation of TCR libraries, with unique molecular identifiers being used to normalize TCRbeta repertoire quantification. The public reads were reprocessed in TCRdb via fastp at Q25 and MiXCR, keeping in-frame beta chains. Identical CDR3 protein sequences are pooled into one entry, listed with their most common genes and DNA. The sample yields 500,000 to 650,000 distinct CDR3 sequences; roughly 13% were counted once. Around 2% of the sample belongs to the ten largest clones. Read against the paper, the sample's treatment or condition label means: allogeneic hematopoietic cell transplantation with graft depleted of TCRalphabeta T cells and CD19 B cells. TCRalphabeta/CD19-depleted allogeneic hematopoietic cell grafts were given to the transplant recipients, all of whom were children.

This clonotype was picked up many times. Its antigen is unknown. Qualities for individual bases were not recorded, and no much larger clone is one base off. Inclusive of the bounding cysteine and phenylalanine, the CDR3 is 13 residues long. Just the 39-base CDR3 DNA is kept, in frame starting at base 1. Trimming removed 0 bases from V and 7 bases from J, leaving 7 bases between the germline ends. CDR1 and CDR2, looked up from the germline V gene, are SGHTA and FQGTGA. Sequenced here: PBMCs, mostly from graft donor cells, sampled 360 days after TCRalphabeta/CD19-depleted stem cell transplant. This receptor was taken from a male patient younger than 18 who had a stem cell transplant for acute myeloid leukemia, so the T cells may come from the graft donor. Recombination joined TRBV7-3 with TRBJ2-1; tentative D gene TRBD1, with 5 bases matching. In nucleotide form, the sequence is TGTGCCAGCAGCTTAACAGGGGTGAATGAGCAGTTCTTC. Its translation is CASSLTGVNEQFF.